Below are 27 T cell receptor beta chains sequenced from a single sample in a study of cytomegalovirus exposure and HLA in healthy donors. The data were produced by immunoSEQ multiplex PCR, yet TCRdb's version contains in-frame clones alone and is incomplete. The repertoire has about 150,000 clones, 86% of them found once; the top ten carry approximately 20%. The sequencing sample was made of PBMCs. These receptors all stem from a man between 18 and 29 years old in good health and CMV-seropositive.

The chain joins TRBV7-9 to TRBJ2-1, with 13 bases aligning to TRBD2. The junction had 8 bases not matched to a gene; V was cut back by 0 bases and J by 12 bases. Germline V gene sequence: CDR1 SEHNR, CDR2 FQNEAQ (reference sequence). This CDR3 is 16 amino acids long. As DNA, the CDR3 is TGTGCCAGCAGCTTAGCCGGACTAGCGGGAGTTGTAGGGCAGTTCTTC. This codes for CASSLAGLAGVVGQFF.

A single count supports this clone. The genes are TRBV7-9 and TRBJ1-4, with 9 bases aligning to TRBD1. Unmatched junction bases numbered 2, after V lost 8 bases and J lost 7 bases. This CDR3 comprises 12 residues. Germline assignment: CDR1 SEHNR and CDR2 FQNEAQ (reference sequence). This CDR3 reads CASGQGREKLFF. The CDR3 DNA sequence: TGTGCCAGCGGACAGGGGCGTGAAAAACTGTTTTTT.

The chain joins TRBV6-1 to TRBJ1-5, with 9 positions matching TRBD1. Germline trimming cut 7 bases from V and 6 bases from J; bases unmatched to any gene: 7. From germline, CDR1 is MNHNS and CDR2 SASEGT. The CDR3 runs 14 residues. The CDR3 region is CASTPDRGSQPQHF. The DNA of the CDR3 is TGTGCCAGCACTCCGGACAGGGGAAGTCAGCCCCAGCATTTT.

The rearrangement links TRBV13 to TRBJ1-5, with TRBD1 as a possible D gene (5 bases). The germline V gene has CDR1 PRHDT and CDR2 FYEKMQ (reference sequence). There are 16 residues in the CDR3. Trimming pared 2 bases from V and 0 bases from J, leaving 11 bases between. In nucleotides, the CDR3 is TGTGCCAGCAGCTTACAGGGAATGGATAGCAATCAGCCCCAGCATTTT. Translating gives CASSLQGMDSNQPQHF.

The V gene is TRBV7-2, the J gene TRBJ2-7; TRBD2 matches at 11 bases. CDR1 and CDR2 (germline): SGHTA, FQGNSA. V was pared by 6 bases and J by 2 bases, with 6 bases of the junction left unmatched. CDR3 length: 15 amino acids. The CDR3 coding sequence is TGTGCCAGCAGAGCAACTAGCGGGGGTACCTACGAGCAGTACTTC. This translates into CASRATSGGTYEQYF.

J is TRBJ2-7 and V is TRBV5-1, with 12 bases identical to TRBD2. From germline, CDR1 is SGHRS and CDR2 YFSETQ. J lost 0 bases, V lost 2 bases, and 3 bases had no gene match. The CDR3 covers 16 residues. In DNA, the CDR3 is TGCGCCAGCAGCTTCCTAGCGGGAGGGCCCTCCTACGAGCAGTACTTC. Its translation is CASSFLAGGPSYEQYF.

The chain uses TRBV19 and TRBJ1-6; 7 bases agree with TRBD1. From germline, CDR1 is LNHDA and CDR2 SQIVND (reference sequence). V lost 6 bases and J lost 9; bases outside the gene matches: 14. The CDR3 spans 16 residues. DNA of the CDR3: TGTGCCAGTAGCGTTACAGGGGCAAACGCGGCTTCACCCCTCCACTTT. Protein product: CASSVTGANAASPLHF.

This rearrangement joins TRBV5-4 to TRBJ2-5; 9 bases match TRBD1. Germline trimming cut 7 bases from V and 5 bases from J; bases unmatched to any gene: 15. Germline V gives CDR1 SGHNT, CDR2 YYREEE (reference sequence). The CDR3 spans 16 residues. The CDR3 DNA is TGTGCCAGCCAGCGTGGGGACAGGGTGGTTGGGGAGACCCAGTACTTC. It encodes CASQRGDRVVGETQYF.

The CDR3 region is CASSHGQGNEKLFF. In nucleotides, the CDR3 is TGTGCCAGCTCACACGGACAGGGGAATGAAAAACTGTTTTTT. The rearrangement joins TRBV18 to TRBJ1-4, with TRBD1 matching 9 bases. This CDR3 region has 14 residues. Germline lookup yields CDR1 KGHSH and CDR2 LQKENI. V gave up 4 bases and J gave up 5 bases; unmatched junction bases: 2.

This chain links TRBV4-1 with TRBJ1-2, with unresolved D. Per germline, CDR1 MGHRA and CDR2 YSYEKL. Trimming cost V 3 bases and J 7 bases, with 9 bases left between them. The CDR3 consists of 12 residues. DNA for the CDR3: TGCGCCAGCAGCCACCCAGGAGGTGGCTACACCTTC. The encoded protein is CASSHPGGGYTF.

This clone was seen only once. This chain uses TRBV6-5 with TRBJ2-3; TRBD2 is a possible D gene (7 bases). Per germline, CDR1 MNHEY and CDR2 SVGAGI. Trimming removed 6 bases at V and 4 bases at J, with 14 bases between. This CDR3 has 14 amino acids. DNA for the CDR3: TGTGCCAGCAGCACCCCGGGGGGCCCAGATACGCAGTATTTT. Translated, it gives CASSTPGGPDTQYF.

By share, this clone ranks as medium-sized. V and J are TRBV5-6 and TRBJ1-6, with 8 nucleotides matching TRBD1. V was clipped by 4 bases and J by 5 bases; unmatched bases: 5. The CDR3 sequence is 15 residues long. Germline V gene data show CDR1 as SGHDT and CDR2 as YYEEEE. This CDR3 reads CASSPQGANNSPLHF. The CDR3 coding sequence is TGTGCCAGCAGCCCGCAGGGGGCGAATAATTCACCCCTCCACTTT.

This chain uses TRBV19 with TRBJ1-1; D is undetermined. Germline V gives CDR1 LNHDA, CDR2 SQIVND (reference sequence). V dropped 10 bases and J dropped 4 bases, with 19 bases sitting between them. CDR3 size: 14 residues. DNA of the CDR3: TGTGCCACGAACCCTCGGAGGGAGGGCACTGAAGCTTTCTTT. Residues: CATNPRREGTEAFF. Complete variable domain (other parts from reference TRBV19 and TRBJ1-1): DGGITQSPKYLFRKEGQNVTLSCEQNLNHDAMYWYRQDPGQGLRLIYYSQIVNDFQKGDIAEGYSVSREKKESFPLTVTSAQKNPTAFYLCATNPRREGTEAFFGQGTRLTVV.

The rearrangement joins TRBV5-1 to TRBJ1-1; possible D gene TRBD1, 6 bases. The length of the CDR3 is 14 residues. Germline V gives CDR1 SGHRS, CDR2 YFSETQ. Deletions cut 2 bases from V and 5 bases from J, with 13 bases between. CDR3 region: CASSFQGPGTEAFF. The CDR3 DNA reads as TGCGCCAGCAGCTTCCAGGGGCCGGGGACTGAAGCTTTCTTT.

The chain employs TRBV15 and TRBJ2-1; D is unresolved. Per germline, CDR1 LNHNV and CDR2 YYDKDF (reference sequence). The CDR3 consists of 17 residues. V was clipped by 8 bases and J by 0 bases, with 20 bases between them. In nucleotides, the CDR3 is TGTGCCACCGCCAACAAACCCCCGGAGAACTCCTACAATGAGCAGTTCTTC. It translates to CATANKPPENSYNEQFF.

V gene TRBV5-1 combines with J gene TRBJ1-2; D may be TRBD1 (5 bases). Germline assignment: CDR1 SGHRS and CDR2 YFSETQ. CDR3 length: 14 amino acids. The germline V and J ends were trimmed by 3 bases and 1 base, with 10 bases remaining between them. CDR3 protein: CASSSLQGNYGYTF. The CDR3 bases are TGCGCCAGCAGCTCTCTCCAGGGTAACTATGGCTACACCTTC.

For the CDR3, the DNA is TGTGCCAGCAGCTTAGCACTTGCGGACAATGAGCAGTTCTTC. Protein sequence: CASSLALADNEQFF. The V gene is TRBV7-2, the J gene TRBJ2-1; D gene ambiguous. From germline, CDR1 is SGHTA and CDR2 FQGNSA. This CDR3 has 14 amino acids. The V and J ends lost 0 bases and 5 bases respectively, with 8 bases between them.

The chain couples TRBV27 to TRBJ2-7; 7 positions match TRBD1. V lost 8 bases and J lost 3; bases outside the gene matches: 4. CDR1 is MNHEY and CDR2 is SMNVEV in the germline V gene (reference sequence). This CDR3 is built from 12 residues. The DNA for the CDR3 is TGTGCCAGCCGACAGGGCTACTACGAGCAGTACTTC. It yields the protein CASRQGYYEQYF.

CDR3 bases: TGCGCCAGCAGCTTCGGCGCAGGGCTGAGCCAAGAGACCCAGTACTTC. Amino acids: CASSFGAGLSQETQYF. The chain carries TRBV5-1 and TRBJ2-5, with TRBD1 as a possible D gene (5 bases). Germline-derived CDR1 and CDR2 are SGHRS and YFSETQ. V shed 2 bases and J shed 1 base, with 15 bases lying between them. CDR3 size: 16 residues.

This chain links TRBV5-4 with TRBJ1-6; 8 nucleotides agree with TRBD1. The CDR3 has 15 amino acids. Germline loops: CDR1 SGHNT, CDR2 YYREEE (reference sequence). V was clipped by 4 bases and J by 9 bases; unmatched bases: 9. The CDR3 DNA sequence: TGTGCCAGCAGCCTCAGACAGGGGAGGACTTCACCCCTCCACTTT. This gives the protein CASSLRQGRTSPLHF.

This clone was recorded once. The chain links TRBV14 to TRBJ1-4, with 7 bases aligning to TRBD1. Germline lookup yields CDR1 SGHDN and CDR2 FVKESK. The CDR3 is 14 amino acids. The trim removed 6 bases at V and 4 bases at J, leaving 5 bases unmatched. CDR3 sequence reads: CASSRTGLNEKLFF. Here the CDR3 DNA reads TGTGCCAGCAGTCGGACAGGTCTTAATGAAAAACTGTTTTTT.

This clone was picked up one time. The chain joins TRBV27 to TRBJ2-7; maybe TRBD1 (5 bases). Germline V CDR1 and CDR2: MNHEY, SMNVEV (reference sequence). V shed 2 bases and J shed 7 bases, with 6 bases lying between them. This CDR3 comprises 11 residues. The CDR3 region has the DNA TGTGCCAGCAGTTTACAGGGTGAGCAGTACTTC. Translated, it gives CASSLQGEQYF.

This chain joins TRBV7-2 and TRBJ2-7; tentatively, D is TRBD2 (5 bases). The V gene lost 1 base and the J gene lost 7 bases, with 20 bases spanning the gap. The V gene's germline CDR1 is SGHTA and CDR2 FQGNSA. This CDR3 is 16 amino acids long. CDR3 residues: CASSLVHGGSKGEQYF. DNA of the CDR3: TGTGCCAGCAGCTTAGTACACGGCGGGTCGAAAGGGGAGCAGTACTTC.

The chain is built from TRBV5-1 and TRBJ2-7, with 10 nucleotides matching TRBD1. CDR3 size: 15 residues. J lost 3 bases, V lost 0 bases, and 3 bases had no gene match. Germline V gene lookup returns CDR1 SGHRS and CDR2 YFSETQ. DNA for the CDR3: TGCGCCAGCAGCTTGGATGGGACAGGGGACTACGAGCAGTACTTC. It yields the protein CASSLDGTGDYEQYF.

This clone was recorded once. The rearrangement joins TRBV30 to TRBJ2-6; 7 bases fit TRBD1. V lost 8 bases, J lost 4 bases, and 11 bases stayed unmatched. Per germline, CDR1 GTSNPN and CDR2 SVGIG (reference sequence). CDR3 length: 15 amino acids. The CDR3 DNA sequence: TGTGCCGTCAGGGGGTTGACTCTGGGGGCCAACGTCCTGACTTTC. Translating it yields CAVRGLTLGANVLTF.

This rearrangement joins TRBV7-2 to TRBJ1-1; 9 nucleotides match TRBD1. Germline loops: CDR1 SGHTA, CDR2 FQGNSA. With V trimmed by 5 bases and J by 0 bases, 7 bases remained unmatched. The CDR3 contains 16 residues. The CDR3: CASSRDRAQMNTEAFF. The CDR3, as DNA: TGTGCCAGCAGCCGGGACAGGGCTCAGATGAACACTGAAGCTTTCTTT.

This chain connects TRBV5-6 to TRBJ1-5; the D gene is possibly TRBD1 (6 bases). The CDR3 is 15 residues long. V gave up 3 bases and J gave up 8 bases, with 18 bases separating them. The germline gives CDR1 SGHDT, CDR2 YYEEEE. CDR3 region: CASSWAGGPPEPQHF. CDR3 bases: TGTGCCAGCAGCTGGGCGGGGGGCCCCCCGGAGCCCCAGCATTTT.